This TCR beta chain was sequenced in a study of human T cells and chemical hapten exposure. It was from unfractionated whole blood that total RNA was extracted. The library attached unique molecular identifiers to individual cDNA molecules. TCRdb ran MiXCR on the 5' RACE reads and lists one entry per CDR3 protein. Of over 70,000 distinct CDR3 sequences listed, about 15% were seen once; the top ten hold nearly 7%. This clonotype turned up a few times. V dropped 6 bases and J dropped 8; count of bases not matched to a gene: 9. Germline CDR1 is MNHEY and CDR2 is SVGAGI. The CDR3 has 14 residues. This sequence was found in a female donor in good health. The J gene is TRBJ1-2, the V gene TRBV6-5, with 10 bases that match TRBD1. DNA of the CDR3: TGTGCCAGCAGCCGGGACAGGGGAGGGTACGGCTACACCTTC. It encodes CASSRDRGGYGYTF.